This T cell receptor (beta chain) was documented in a study of graft-versus-host responses after intestinal transplantation. Background on the study: Each recipient received anti-thymocyte globulin induction, then tacrolimus and steroids for about three years.

Study-wide results and limits: GvH clones turned up in recipient marrow; some had shown up first in ileum or blood.

Regarding this clone: Its specificity is not known.

Assay used: immunoSEQ multiplex PCR; TCRdb lists only in-frame clones, some missing. The sample includes roughly 120,000 clones, just under 95% seen only once; the top ten take around 1.2%. The CDR3 is 15 residues long. Germline V lookup: CDR1 MNHGY, CDR2 SAAAGT. The V gene lost 7 bases and the J gene lost 6 bases, with 18 bases spanning the gap. The sequencing used unstimulated CD8+ T cells sorted from spleen or lymph node cells, collected before transplant. The receptor was isolated from a human donor who was the organ donor for an intestinal transplant. The chain uses TRBV6-8 and TRBJ2-2; D call uncertain. The CDR3 DNA reads TGTGCCAGCACTACGACTGCCGCAGTTGCCGGGGAGCTGTTTTTT. This gives the protein CASTTTAAVAGELFF.